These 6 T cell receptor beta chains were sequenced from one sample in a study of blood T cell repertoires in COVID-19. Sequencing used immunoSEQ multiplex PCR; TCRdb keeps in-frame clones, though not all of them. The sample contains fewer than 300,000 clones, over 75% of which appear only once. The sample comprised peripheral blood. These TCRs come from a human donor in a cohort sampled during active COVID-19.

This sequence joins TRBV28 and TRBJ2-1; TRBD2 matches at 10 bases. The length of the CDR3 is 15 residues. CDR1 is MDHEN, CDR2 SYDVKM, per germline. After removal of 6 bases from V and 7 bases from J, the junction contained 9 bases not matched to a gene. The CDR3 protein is CASSRAGGPGNEQFF. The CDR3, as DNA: TGTGCCAGCAGCAGAGCGGGAGGGCCAGGGAATGAGCAGTTCTTC.

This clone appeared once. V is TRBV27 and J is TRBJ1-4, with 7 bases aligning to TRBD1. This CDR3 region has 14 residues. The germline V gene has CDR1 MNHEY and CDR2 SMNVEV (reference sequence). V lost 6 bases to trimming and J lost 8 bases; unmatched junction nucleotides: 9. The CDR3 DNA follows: TGTGCCAGCAGGAGAACAGGGGTTGGCGAAAAACTGTTTTTT. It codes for CASRRTGVGEKLFF.

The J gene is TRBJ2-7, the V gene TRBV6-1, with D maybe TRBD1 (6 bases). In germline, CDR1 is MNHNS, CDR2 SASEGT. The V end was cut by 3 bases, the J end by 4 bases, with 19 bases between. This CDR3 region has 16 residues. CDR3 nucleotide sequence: TGTGCCAGCAGTGAGAGGGCAGGGGATAGGAGGTACGAGCAGTACTTC. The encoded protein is CASSERAGDRRYEQYF.

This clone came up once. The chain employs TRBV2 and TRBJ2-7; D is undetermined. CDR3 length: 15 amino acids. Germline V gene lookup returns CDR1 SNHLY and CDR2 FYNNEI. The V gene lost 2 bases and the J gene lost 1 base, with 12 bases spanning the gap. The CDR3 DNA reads TGTGCCAGCAGTGAATGGCGGCAGACTTCCTACGAGCAGTACTTC. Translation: CASSEWRQTSYEQYF.

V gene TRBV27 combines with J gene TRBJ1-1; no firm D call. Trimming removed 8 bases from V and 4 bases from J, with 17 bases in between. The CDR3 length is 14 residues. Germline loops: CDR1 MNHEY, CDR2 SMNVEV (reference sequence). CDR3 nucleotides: TGTGCCAGCGGTAGAAGTTCCCGGGTCACTGAAGCTTTCTTT. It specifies CASGRSSRVTEAFF.

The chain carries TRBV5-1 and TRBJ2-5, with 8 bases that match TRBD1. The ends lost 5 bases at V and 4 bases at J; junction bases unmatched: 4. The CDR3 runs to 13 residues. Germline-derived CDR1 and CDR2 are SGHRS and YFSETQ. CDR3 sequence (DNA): TGCGCCAGCAGTCAGGGGGCCGTAGAGACCCAGTACTTC. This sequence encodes CASSQGAVETQYF.